Ten or more counts support the clone carrying this TCR beta chain. This sample includes further DNA sequences coding for the same CDR3. Using immunoSEQ multiplex PCR, the repertoire was profiled, and TCRdb retains in-frame clones only, with some absent. The repertoire consists of about half a million clones, with approximately 71% occurring once and the leading ten covering about 12%. These data originate in a study of shared clonotypes between healthy human individuals. Germline V gene lookup returns CDR1 MNHNY and CDR2 SVGAGI (reference sequence). V was pared by 2 bases and J by 6 bases, with 6 bases between. The CDR3 runs 12 residues.

The chain uses TRBV6-6 and TRBJ2-3, with D perhaps TRBD2 (5 bases). The origin of this receptor is a woman in her thirties or forties in good health. Some clones in this sample may be carry-over from other donors' samples. The sample taken for sequencing was PBMCs. CDR3 sequence (DNA): TGTGCCAGCAGTTACAGGGAGGATACGCAGTATTTT. Protein product: CASSYREDTQYF.